These 27 T cell receptor beta chains originate from one sample sequenced in a study of prognosis after radiotherapy for stage I lung cancer. Two-round multiplex PCR, the amplification method, yielded TCR beta CDR3 from genomic DNA. TRBV and TRBJ genes each had their own specific primers in first-round PCR. TCRdb re-derived calls from the multiplex PCR reads in MiXCR, one entry per CDR3 protein. Counted here are about 12,000 distinct CDR3 sequences, about 51% occurring once; the ten biggest clones make up roughly 20%. The specimen comprised PBMCs, sampled before or after stereotactic body radiation therapy (not recorded which). Receptors were obtained from a donor of 50 years or more with non-small cell lung cancer.

V is TRBV24-1 and J is TRBJ2-2, with TRBD2 matching over 7 bases. The CDR3 has 18 residues. CDR1 and CDR2 from the germline V gene are KGHDR and SFDVKD. V shed 1 base and J 4 bases; nucleotides not matched to a gene: 11. The CDR3: CATSDFRGRASITGELFF. The CDR3 nucleotides read TGTGCCACCAGTGATTTTAGAGGGAGGGCTTCGATCACCGGGGAGCTGTTTTTT.

This clonotype was seen ten or more times. One base away lies a much larger clone, so this may be a sequencing read error. The CDR3 region has the DNA TGCAGTGCTAGAGATATAGGTGGGCTTCACAATGAGCAGTTCTTC. Its protein is CSARDIGGLHNEQFF. J is TRBJ2-1 and V is TRBV20-1; no reliable D call. Germline V gives CDR1 DFQATT, CDR2 SNEGSKA (reference sequence). The CDR3 runs to 15 residues. Trimming took off 0 bases at V and 5 bases at J, with 14 bases between the two ends.

The chain has TRBV6-2 or TRBV6-3 and TRBJ1-3; D might be TRBD1 (6 bases). The CDR3 totals 15 residues. The ends were cut back, 5 bases at V and 2 bases at J, with 13 bases in the middle. Germline V gene lookup returns CDR1 MNHEY and CDR2 SVGEGT. The CDR3 nucleotides read TGTGCCAGCAGTGACCGGACAGATACTGGAAACACCATATATTTT. Residues: CASSDRTDTGNTIYF.

The CDR3 nucleotides read TGTGCCAGCAGTTTATCGGGAAGCGGGAGAACCTACGAGCAGTACTTC. Protein product: CASSLSGSGRTYEQYF. The gene calls are TRBV12-3 or TRBV12-4 and TRBJ2-7; 8 nucleotides line up with TRBD2. Unmatched junction bases numbered 8, after V lost 2 bases and J lost 2 bases. The CDR3 is made up of 16 amino acids.

This clonotype is medium-sized. This chain links TRBV6-1 with TRBJ1-1; 9 bases match TRBD1. CDR1 and CDR2 from the germline V gene are MNHNS and SASEGT. The CDR3 loop spans 13 amino acids. With 6 bases clipped from V and 3 bases from J, the junction kept 2 bases outside the gene matches. The CDR3 protein is CASRWTGDTEAFF. The CDR3 DNA is TGTGCCAGCAGGTGGACAGGGGACACTGAAGCTTTCTTT.

This chain joins TRBV20-1 and TRBJ1-6, with D maybe TRBD1 (5 bases). The CDR3 runs to 14 residues. The V gene's germline CDR1 is DFQATT and CDR2 SNEGSKA (reference sequence). Trimming shortened V by 3 bases and J by 10 bases, and 16 bases separated the two germline ends. For the CDR3, the DNA is TGCAGTGCTAGCCCTCAGGGTACAGGATCACCCCTCCACTTT. Translation gives CSASPQGTGSPLHF.

By frequency in the sample, this clonotype is medium-sized (0.01 to 0.1%). The chain has TRBV30 and TRBJ2-5, with 8 bases aligning to TRBD2. The CDR3 sequence is 14 residues long. CDR1 and CDR2 from the germline V gene are GTSNPN and SVGIG (reference sequence). Trimming removed 2 bases from V and 2 bases from J; junction bases left unmatched: 4. The CDR3 loop reads CAWSIGGGQETQYF. DNA for the CDR3: TGTGCCTGGAGTATCGGCGGGGGGCAAGAGACCCAGTACTTC.

In the case of this clonotype: A clone one base away is much larger, so this may be a read error. The V and J genes are TRBV6-5 and TRBJ1-4; TRBD1 agrees at 7 bases. This CDR3 region has 15 residues. Per the germline V gene, CDR1 is MNHEY and CDR2 is SVGAGI. After removal of 2 bases from V and 8 bases from J, the junction contained 8 bases not matched to a gene. CDR3 DNA sequence: TGTGCCAGCAGTTACCCGGGACAGTTCCCCGAAAAACTGTTTTTT. The encoded protein is CASSYPGQFPEKLFF.

V and J are TRBV20-1 and TRBJ2-2, with D perhaps matching TRBD1 or TRBD2 (5 bases each). The CDR3 is made up of 15 amino acids. CDR1 and CDR2 (germline): DFQATT, SNEGSKA (reference sequence). V lost 0 bases to trimming and J lost 2 bases, with 10 bases between them. The CDR3 nucleotides are TGCAGTGCTAGAGAAGACAGCGGTAACACCGGGGAGCTGTTTTTT. This encodes CSAREDSGNTGELFF.

This clonotype was counted many times. V is TRBV20-1 and J is TRBJ2-7; D is possibly TRBD2 (6 bases). Per the germline V gene, CDR1 is DFQATT and CDR2 is SNEGSKA (reference sequence). The length of the CDR3 is 15 residues. The V and J ends lost 5 bases and 3 bases respectively, with 20 bases between them. The CDR3 here is CSAPRAAGIFYEQYF. CDR3 in DNA: TGCAGTGCTCCCCGGGCGGCGGGAATTTTCTACGAGCAGTACTTC.

There are a few counts of this clonotype. A read error may be the cause here, since a much bigger clone is one base away. As the CDR3 is not closed by the conserved phenylalanine or tryptophan, this likely results from a read error. The chain employs TRBV13 and TRBJ2-3; 11 bases are a match to TRBD2. V lost 2 bases to trimming and J lost 5 bases; unmatched junction nucleotides: 3. The CDR3 is 15 amino acids. Germline V lookup: CDR1 PRHDT, CDR2 FYEKMQ (reference sequence). The CDR3 DNA reads as TGTGCCAGCAGCTTAATAGCGGGAGGGGGAGATACGCAGTATTTA. It yields the protein CASSLIAGGGDTQYL.

In this sample, this clonotype turned up once. The chain carries TRBV28 and TRBJ2-6; the D is unclear. V was pared by 11 bases and J by 2 bases, with 7 bases between. CDR1 is MDHEN and CDR2 is SYDVKM in the germline V gene. The CDR3 runs 12 residues. CDR3 residues: CASGTGANVLTF. CDR3 bases: TGTGCCTCGGGTACTGGGGCCAACGTCCTGACTTTC.

Turning to this clonotype: The junction does not match germline at one end; this may be a read error. The rearrangement links TRBV27 to TRBJ1-2, with unresolved D. Germline lookup yields CDR1 MNHEY and CDR2 SMNVEV (reference sequence). CDR3 length: 15 residues. CDR3 protein: CASILSSWQIYCYTF. In nucleotides, the CDR3 is TGTGCCAGCATTTTATCGTCCTGGCAGATCTATTGCTACACCTTC.

This clonotype is termed medium-sized. The gene calls are TRBV20-1 and TRBJ2-7; TRBD1 agrees at 7 bases. Germline CDR1 DFQATT, CDR2 SNEGSKA (reference sequence). This CDR3 spans 13 amino acids. With 8 bases clipped from V and 7 bases from J, the junction kept 14 bases outside the gene matches. The DNA of the CDR3 is TGCAGTACCAGGACAGGAACACAGGCGGAGCAGTACTTC. Translated: CSTRTGTQAEQYF.

The chain couples TRBV30 to TRBJ1-5, with 8 bases fitting TRBD1. This CDR3 comprises 14 residues. Germline V gives CDR1 GTSNPN, CDR2 SVGIG (reference sequence). With V trimmed by 0 bases and J by 4 bases, 2 bases remained unmatched. CDR3 amino acids: CAWSVQGGNQPQHF. In nucleotides, the CDR3 is TGTGCCTGGAGTGTACAGGGGGGGAATCAGCCCCAGCATTTT. The complete variable domain, with remaining parts taken from reference TRBV30 and TRBJ1-5, reads SQTIHQWPATLVQPVGSPLSLECTVEGTSNPNLYWYRQAAGRGLQLLFYSVGIGQISSEVPQNLSASRPQDRQFILSSKKLLLSDSGFYLCAWSVQGGNQPQHFGDGTRLSIL.

The V call is TRBV30, the J call TRBJ2-7; D might be TRBD2 (6 bases). This CDR3 contains 13 residues. Trimming pared 5 bases from V and 5 bases from J, leaving 16 bases between. The germline V gene has CDR1 GTSNPN and CDR2 SVGIG (reference sequence). CDR3 in amino acids: CAWDRSGINEQYF. In nucleotides, the CDR3 is TGTGCCTGGGACCGTAGCGGTATTAACGAGCAGTACTTC.

V and J are TRBV20-1 and TRBJ1-5; the D is unclear. Trimming pared 3 bases from V and 7 bases from J, leaving 13 bases between. CDR3 size: 13 residues. In germline, CDR1 is DFQATT, CDR2 SNEGSKA (reference sequence). The CDR3 is CSASITWEQPQHF. CDR3 DNA: TGCAGTGCTAGTATCACGTGGGAACAGCCCCAGCATTTT.

The sample holds one count of this clonotype. With only one base between it and a far larger clone, this is likely a read error. This sequence joins TRBV5-8 and TRBJ2-1; 11 bases line up with TRBD2. The CDR3 is made up of 15 amino acids. Per germline, CDR1 SGHTS and CDR2 YDEGEE. The CDR3 DNA sequence: TGTGTCAGCAGCTTGGGCCTAGCGGGAGGAGGTGAGCAGTTCTTC. Encoded protein: CVSSLGLAGGGEQFF.

As concerns this clonotype: Since a far larger clone is one base different, this is likely a read error. The chain links TRBV6-4 to TRBJ1-1; D gene uncertain. The CDR3 runs to 12 residues. Trimming left V 7 bases short and J 7 bases short, with 13 bases between. Germline CDR1 is MRHNA and CDR2 is SNTAGT. The CDR3 loop reads CASTSPGNEAFF. CDR3 sequence (DNA): TGTGCCAGCACCTCACCTGGGAATGAAGCTTTCTTT.

The chain has TRBV7-2 and TRBJ2-1, with 8 bases that match TRBD2. The V gene's germline CDR1 is SGHTA and CDR2 FQGNSA. The V gene end was trimmed by 4 bases and the J gene end by 10 bases; junction bases not matched to a gene: 6. There are 13 residues in the CDR3. The CDR3: CASSSTRGGEQFF. In DNA form, the CDR3 reads TGTGCCAGCAGCTCCACCCGGGGGGGGGAGCAGTTCTTC.

As regards this clonotype: A read error is likely here: a far larger clone is one base away. The V and J genes are TRBV6-1 and TRBJ2-7, with TRBD1 matching 9 bases. Germline V gene lookup returns CDR1 MNHNS and CDR2 SASEGT. This CDR3 comprises 14 residues. V shed 2 bases and J 5 bases; nucleotides not matched to a gene: 4. The CDR3 reads CASSESTGGDEQYF. CDR3 coding DNA: TGTGCCAGCAGTGAATCAACAGGGGGCGACGAGCAGTACTTC.

Sample share makes this clonotype medium-sized. V and J are TRBV2 and TRBJ2-1, with TRBD1 as a possible D gene (5 bases). CDR3 length: 15 amino acids. V was pared by 7 bases and J by 2 bases, with 15 bases between. CDR1 and CDR2 (germline): SNHLY, FYNNEI. The CDR3 sequence is CASMGRVRAYNEQFF. CDR3 in DNA: TGTGCCAGCATGGGCAGGGTTCGCGCCTACAATGAGCAGTTCTTC. The variable domain in full, completed from reference TRBV2 and TRBJ2-1, reads EPEVTQTPSHQVTQMGQEVILRCVPISNHLYFYWYRQILGQKVEFLVSFYNNEISEKSEIFDDQFSVERPDGSNFTLKIRSTKLEDSAMYFCASMGRVRAYNEQFFGPGTRLTVL.

The V gene is TRBV18, the J gene TRBJ2-7; 8 nucleotides match TRBD1. Germline CDR1 reads KGHSH; CDR2 reads LQKENI. The J segment lost 2 bases and the V segment lost 3 bases, leaving 6 bases of the junction unmatched. The CDR3 consists of 15 residues. The CDR3 is CASSPSGGTAYEQYF. The CDR3 bases are TGTGCCAGCTCACCCTCAGGGGGCACCGCCTACGAGCAGTACTTC. Using reference TRBV18 and TRBJ2-7 for the parts outside the CDR3, the full variable domain is NAGVMQNPRHLVRRRGQEARLRCSPMKGHSHVYWYRQLPEEGLKFMVYLQKENIIDESGMPKERFSAEFPKEGPSILRIQQVVRGDSAAYFCASSPSGGTAYEQYFGPGTRLTVT.

The sample holds one count of this clonotype. The chain joins TRBV19 to TRBJ2-3; 13 nucleotides line up with TRBD2. There are 18 residues in the CDR3. Germline V gene lookup returns CDR1 LNHDA and CDR2 SQIVND (reference sequence). The ends lost 3 bases at V and 8 bases at J; junction bases unmatched: 14. CDR3 nucleotide sequence: TGTGCCAGTAGTATCATTCCCGGGACTAGCGGGGCTTTTGGTACGCAGTATTTT. Protein product: CASSIIPGTSGAFGTQYF.

This clonotype appeared many times. The chain joins TRBV18 to TRBJ2-7, with 11 nucleotides matching TRBD2. Germline V lookup: CDR1 KGHSH, CDR2 LQKENI. The CDR3 runs 15 residues. Losses at the gene ends were 0 bases for V and 7 bases for J; bases not matched to a gene: 5. The CDR3 is CASSPPVAGGLEQYF. In DNA form, the CDR3 reads TGTGCCAGCTCACCACCGGTAGCGGGAGGGCTTGAGCAGTACTTC.

This clonotype is labeled as medium-sized. The chain is built from TRBV19 and TRBJ2-7; D remains ambiguous. Germline loops: CDR1 LNHDA, CDR2 SQIVND (reference sequence). Trimming stripped 5 bases from V and 3 bases from J, with 17 bases between. This CDR3 has 15 amino acids. CDR3 nucleotides: TGTGCCAGTAGTTCCGGCACCCGGTCCTTCTACGAGCAGTACTTC. Amino acid sequence: CASSSGTRSFYEQYF. The full variable domain, with the rest looked up from reference TRBV19 and TRBJ2-7, is DGGITQSPKYLFRKEGQNVTLSCEQNLNHDAMYWYRQDPGQGLRLIYYSQIVNDFQKGDIAEGYSVSREKKESFPLTVTSAQKNPTAFYLCASSSGTRSFYEQYFGPGTRLTVT.

This clonotype was counted at least ten times. Given a much more abundant clone one base away, this may be a read error. The chain recombines TRBV12-3 or TRBV12-4 with TRBJ2-7, with a weak D call TRBD1 (5 bases). The CDR3 is 14 residues long. With 5 bases removed from V and 0 bases from J, the gap between germline ends came to 11 bases. CDR3 DNA: TGTGCCAGCAGTCGACAGTGCCTCTCCTACGAGCAGTACTTC. Its protein product is CASSRQCLSYEQYF.